The rows below give T cell receptor beta chains drawn from one sample of a study of blood T cell repertoires in COVID-19. Here immunoSEQ multiplex PCR was the method, and the copy in TCRdb shows in-frame clones only, minus some. The data show around 300,000 clones, around 92% seen once. The sample was PBMCs or T cells enriched from blood (not recorded which). The receptor set was obtained from a woman in her sixties who had recovered from COVID-19. CDR3s include the opening cysteine and the closing phenylalanine or tryptophan. Fields, in order: J gene, CDR3 length, clone size, D gene, V gene, CDR3 DNA, CDR3 protein. A D gene is named only where the DNA matches it firmly. Clone size is given for some rows only: seen once, a few or many times, or a class if the clone is expanded.

>TRBJ1-2|14|NA|NA|TRBV15
TGTGCCACCTTCCTTTCGCAGGCGGGCTATGGCTACACCTTC
CATFLSQAGYGYTF
>TRBJ1-6|15|once|NA|TRBV7-9
TGTGCCAGCAGCTTTTCAGGCTCCTATAATTCACCCCTCCACTTT
CASSFSGSYNSPLHF
>TRBJ2-2|15|NA|TRBD2|TRBV5-3
TGTGCCAGAAGCCCGGGGGGGCTGTTCGCCGGGGAGCTGTTTTTT
CARSPGGLFAGELFF
>TRBJ1-2|16|few|TRBD1|TRBV7-9
TGTGCCAGCAGCAGAGGAGGGACAGGGGCTTTAATTGGCTACACCTTC
CASSRGGTGALIGYTF
>TRBJ2-5|13|NA|NA|TRBV9
TGTGCCAGCAGCGTACGCTTAGCTGAGACCCAGTACTTC
CASSVRLAETQYF
>TRBJ2-3|14|NA|NA|TRBV2
TGTGCCAGCAGTAACAGGATGAGCCCAGATACGCAGTATTTT
CASSNRMSPDTQYF
>TRBJ2-7|11|NA|NA|TRBV20-1
TGCAGTGCTTACCACAGCTACGAGCAGTACTTC
CSAYHSYEQYF
>TRBJ1-2|15|once|TRBD1|TRBV2
TGTGCCAGCAGCGGGGGACAGGGGGTTGTAAGCGGCTACACCTTC
CASSGGQGVVSGYTF
>TRBJ1-6|15|NA|NA|TRBV5-1
TGCGCCAGCAGTGGGGCCCCGGGTTGGGATTCACCCCTCCACTTT
CASSGAPGWDSPLHF
>TRBJ1-1|14|NA|TRBD1|TRBV7-8
TGTGCCAGCAGCTTGACAGGGGTGGGGACTGAAGCTTTCTTT
CASSLTGVGTEAFF
>TRBJ1-1|11|once|NA|TRBV7-2
TGTGCCAGCAGCATTGACTCTGAAGCTTTCTTT
CASSIDSEAFF
>TRBJ1-1|13|NA|TRBD1|TRBV7-8
TGTGCCAGCAGCTTAACGTGGGACAGTGAAGCTTTCTTT
CASSLTWDSEAFF
>TRBJ1-5|17|NA|NA|TRBV5-1
TGCGCCAGCAGCTTGTATCCCAGGGGAAGGGTCGAACAGCCCCAGCATTTT
CASSLYPRGRVEQPQHF
>TRBJ1-5|14|NA|NA|TRBV5-3
TGTGCCAGAAGCTTGGGGCGGAGCAATCAGCCCCAGCATTTT
CARSLGRSNQPQHF
>TRBJ1-1|16|NA|NA|TRBV3-1/TRBV3-2
TGTGCCAGCAGCCAAGATCAAGTCGGTGGAGGCACTGAAGCTTTCTTT
CASSQDQVGGGTEAFF
>TRBJ2-3|19|NA|TRBD2|TRBV7-8
TGTGCCAGCAGCCGAGGCGGGACTAGCGGATTAACCCGCACAGATACGCAGTATTTT
CASSRGGTSGLTRTDTQYF
>TRBJ1-1|16|NA|NA|TRBV7-2
TGTGCCAGCAGCTTAGGGCGGGTGGCCATGAACACTGAAGCTTTCTTT
CASSLGRVAMNTEAFF
>TRBJ1-5|11|NA|NA|TRBV19
TGTGCCAGTAGCAATAGCTTAGCCCAGCATTTT
CASSNSLAQHF
>TRBJ2-4|14|NA|NA|TRBV2
TGTGCCAGCAGTGAAACGGTACAGGGAAACATTCAGTACTTC
CASSETVQGNIQYF
>TRBJ2-7|13|NA|NA|TRBV7-2
TGTGCCAGCAGCTTTGCGGGCAGCTACGAGCAGTACTTC
CASSFAGSYEQYF
>TRBJ1-2|14|NA|NA|TRBV7-9
TGTGCCAGCAGCTTAGGGGGCAGAAACTATGGCTACACCTTC
CASSLGGRNYGYTF
>TRBJ2-1|15|NA|TRBD1|TRBV28
TGTGCCAGCAGTTTGTCGGACAGGTTTATAGGTGAGCAGTTCTTC
CASSLSDRFIGEQFF
>TRBJ2-3|15|NA|NA|TRBV5-6
TGTGCCAGCAGCTTGCCGAGGGCAGTCACAGATACGCAGTATTTT
CASSLPRAVTDTQYF